This T cell receptor beta chain was obtained from a study of blood T cell repertoires in COVID-19. CDR3 length equals 13 residues. V lost 1 base to trimming and J lost 8 bases, with 8 bases between them. CDR1 LNHDA and CDR2 SQIVND come from the germline V gene (reference sequence). The repertoire was sequenced with immunoSEQ multiplex PCR; TCRdb's copy has only in-frame clones and lacks some. The profile shows 50,000 to 65,000 clones, roughly 74% of them singletons. This TCR derives from a woman over 75 with acute or convalescent COVID-19. Sequencing used peripheral blood. This chain uses TRBV19 with TRBJ2-2, with D tentatively TRBD2 (6 bases). CDR3 amino acids: CASSIAGVGELFF. CDR3 coding DNA: TGTGCCAGTAGTATAGCGGGGGTAGGGGAGCTGTTTTTT.